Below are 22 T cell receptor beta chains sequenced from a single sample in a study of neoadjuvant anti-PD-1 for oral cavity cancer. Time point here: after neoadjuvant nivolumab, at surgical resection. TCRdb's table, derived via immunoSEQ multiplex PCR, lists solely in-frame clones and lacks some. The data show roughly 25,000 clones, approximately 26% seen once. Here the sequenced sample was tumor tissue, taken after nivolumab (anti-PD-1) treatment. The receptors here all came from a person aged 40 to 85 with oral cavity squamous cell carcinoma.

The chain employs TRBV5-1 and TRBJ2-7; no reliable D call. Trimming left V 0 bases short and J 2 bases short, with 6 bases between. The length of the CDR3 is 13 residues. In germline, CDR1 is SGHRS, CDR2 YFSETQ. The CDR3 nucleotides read TGCGCCAGCAGCTTGGAAGGAACCTACGAGCAGTACTTC. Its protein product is CASSLEGTYEQYF.

CDR3 nucleotide sequence: TGTGCCTGGAGTGTAAGTCCGAACACTGAAGCTTTCTTT. Protein product: CAWSVSPNTEAFF. The chain combines TRBV30 with TRBJ1-1; D is unresolved. This CDR3 contains 13 residues. The germline V gene has CDR1 GTSNPN and CDR2 SVGIG (reference sequence). Trimming pared 0 bases from V and 1 base from J, leaving 6 bases between.

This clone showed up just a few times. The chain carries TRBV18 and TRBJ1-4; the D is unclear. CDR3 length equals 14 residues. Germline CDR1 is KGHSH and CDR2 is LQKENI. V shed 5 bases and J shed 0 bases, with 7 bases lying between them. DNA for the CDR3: TGTGCCAGCTCAAAGGCTGCAACTAATGAAAAACTGTTTTTT. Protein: CASSKAATNEKLFF.

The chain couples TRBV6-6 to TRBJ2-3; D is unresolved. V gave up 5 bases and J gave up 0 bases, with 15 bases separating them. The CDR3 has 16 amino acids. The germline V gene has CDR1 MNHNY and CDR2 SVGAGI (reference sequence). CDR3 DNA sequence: TGTGCCAGCAGTCACCCGGACGGACCTAGCACAGATACGCAGTATTTT. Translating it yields CASSHPDGPSTDTQYF.

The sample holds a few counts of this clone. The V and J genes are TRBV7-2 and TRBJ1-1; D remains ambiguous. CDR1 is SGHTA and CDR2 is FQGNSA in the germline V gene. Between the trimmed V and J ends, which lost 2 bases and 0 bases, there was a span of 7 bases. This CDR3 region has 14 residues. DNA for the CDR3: TGTGCCAGCAGCTTAAGAATGGTGAACACTGAAGCTTTCTTT. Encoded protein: CASSLRMVNTEAFF.

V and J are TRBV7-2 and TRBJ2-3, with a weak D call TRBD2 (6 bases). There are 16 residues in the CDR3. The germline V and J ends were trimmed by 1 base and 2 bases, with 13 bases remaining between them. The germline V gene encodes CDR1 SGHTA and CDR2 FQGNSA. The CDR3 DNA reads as TGTGCCAGCAGCTTAGATGGGGGGAGCTACACAGATACGCAGTATTTT. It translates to CASSLDGGSYTDTQYF.

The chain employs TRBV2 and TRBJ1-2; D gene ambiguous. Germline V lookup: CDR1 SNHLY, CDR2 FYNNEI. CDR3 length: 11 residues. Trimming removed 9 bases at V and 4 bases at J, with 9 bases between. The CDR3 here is CARPPGYGYTF. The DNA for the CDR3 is TGTGCCAGGCCCCCGGGCTATGGCTACACCTTC.

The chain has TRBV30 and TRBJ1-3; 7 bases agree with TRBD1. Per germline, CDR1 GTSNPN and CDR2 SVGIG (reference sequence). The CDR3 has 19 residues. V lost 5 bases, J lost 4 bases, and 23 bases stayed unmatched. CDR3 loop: CAWVRGLTREQPWGNTIYF. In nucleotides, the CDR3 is TGTGCCTGGGTCAGGGGGTTGACGAGAGAGCAGCCTTGGGGAAACACCATATATTTT.

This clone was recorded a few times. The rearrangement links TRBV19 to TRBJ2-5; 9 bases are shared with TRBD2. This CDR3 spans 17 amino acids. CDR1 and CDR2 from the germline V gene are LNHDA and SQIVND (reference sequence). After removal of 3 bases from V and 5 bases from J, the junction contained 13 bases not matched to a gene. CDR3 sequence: CASSIGLRGRAHETQYF. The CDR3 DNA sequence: TGTGCCAGTAGTATTGGATTACGCGGGAGGGCCCACGAGACCCAGTACTTC.

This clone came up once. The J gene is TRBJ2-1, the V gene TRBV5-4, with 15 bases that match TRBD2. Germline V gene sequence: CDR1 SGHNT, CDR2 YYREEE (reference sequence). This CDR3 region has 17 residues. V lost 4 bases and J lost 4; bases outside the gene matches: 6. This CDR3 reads CASSGLAGGRGYNEQFF. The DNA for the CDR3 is TGTGCCAGCAGCGGACTAGCGGGGGGGCGTGGGTACAATGAGCAGTTCTTC. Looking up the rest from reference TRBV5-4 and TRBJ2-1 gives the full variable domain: ETGVTQSPTHLIKTRGQQVTLRCSSQSGHNTVSWYQQALGQGPQFIFQYYREEENGRGNFPPRFSGLQFPNYSSELNVNALELDDSALYLCASSGLAGGRGYNEQFFGPGTRLTVL.

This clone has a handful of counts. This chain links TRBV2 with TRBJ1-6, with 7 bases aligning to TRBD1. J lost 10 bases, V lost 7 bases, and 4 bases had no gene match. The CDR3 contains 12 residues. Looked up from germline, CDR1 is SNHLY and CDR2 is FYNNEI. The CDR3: CASTPDRSPLHF. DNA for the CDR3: TGTGCCAGCACCCCGGACAGGTCACCCCTCCACTTT.

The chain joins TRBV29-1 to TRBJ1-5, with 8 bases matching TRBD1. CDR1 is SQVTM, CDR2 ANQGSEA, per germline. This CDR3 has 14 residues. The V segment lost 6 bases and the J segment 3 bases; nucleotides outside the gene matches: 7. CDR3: CSVTGTGYNQPQHF. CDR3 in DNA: TGCAGCGTAACCGGGACAGGCTACAATCAGCCCCAGCATTTT.

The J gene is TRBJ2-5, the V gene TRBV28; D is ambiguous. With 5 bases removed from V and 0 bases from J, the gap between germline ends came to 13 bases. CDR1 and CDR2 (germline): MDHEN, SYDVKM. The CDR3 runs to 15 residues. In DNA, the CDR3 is TGTGCCAGCAGTACGTTTGGACCGTACCAAGAGACCCAGTACTTC. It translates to CASSTFGPYQETQYF.

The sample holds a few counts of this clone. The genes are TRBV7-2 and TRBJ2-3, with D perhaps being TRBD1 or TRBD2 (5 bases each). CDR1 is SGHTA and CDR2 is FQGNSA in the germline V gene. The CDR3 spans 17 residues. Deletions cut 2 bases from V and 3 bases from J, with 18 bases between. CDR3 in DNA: TGTGCCAGCAGCTTAAGTATCTGGGGACCAGGGACAGATACGCAGTATTTT. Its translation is CASSLSIWGPGTDTQYF.

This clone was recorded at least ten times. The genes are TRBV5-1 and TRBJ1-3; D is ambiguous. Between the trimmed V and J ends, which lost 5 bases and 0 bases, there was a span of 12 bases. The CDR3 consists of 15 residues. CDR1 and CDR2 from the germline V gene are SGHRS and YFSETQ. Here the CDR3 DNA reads TGCGCCAGCAGTCTTGTGGTGGGCTCTGGAAACACCATATATTTT. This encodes CASSLVVGSGNTIYF.

CDR3 nucleotide sequence: TGCGCCAGCAGCTTGACTAGCGGGGGCTCTGGGGCCAACGTCCTGACTTTC. It specifies CASSLTSGGSGANVLTF. The chain couples TRBV5-1 to TRBJ2-6, with 11 bases that match TRBD2. The J segment lost 0 bases and the V segment lost 1 base, leaving 0 bases of the junction unmatched. The CDR3 sequence is 17 residues long. CDR1 is SGHRS, CDR2 YFSETQ, per germline. The whole variable domain, filled in from reference TRBV5-1 and TRBJ2-6, reads KAGVTQTPRYLIKTRGQQVTLSCSPISGHRSVSWYQQTPGQGLQFLFEYFSETQRNKGNFPGRFSGRQFSNSRSEMNVSTLELGDSALYLCASSLTSGGSGANVLTFGAGSRLTVL.

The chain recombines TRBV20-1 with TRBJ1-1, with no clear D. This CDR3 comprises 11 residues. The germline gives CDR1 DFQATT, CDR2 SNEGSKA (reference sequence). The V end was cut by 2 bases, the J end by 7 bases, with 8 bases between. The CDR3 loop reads CSARRRDEAFF. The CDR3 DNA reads TGCAGTGCTAGAAGGAGGGATGAAGCTTTCTTT.

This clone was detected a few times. This CDR3 reads CASSSLGGAVGSPLHF. The CDR3 DNA sequence: TGCGCCAGCAGCTCCCTGGGGGGCGCGGTAGGATCACCCCTCCACTTT. The chain combines TRBV5-1 with TRBJ1-6; D is possibly TRBD1 (6 bases). Deletions cut 3 bases from V and 10 bases from J, with 20 bases between. The CDR3 has 16 residues. In germline, CDR1 is SGHRS, CDR2 YFSETQ.

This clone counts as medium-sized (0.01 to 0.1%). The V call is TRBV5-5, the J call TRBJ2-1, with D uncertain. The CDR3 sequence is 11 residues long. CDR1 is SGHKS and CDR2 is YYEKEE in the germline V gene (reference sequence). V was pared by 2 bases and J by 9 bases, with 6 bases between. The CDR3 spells CASSLSSEQFF. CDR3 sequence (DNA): TGTGCCAGCAGCTTATCTAGTGAGCAGTTCTTC.

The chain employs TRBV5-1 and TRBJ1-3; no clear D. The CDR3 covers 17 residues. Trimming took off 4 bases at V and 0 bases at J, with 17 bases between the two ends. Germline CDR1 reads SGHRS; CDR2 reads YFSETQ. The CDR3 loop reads CASSPKMGGFSGNTIYF. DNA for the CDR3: TGCGCCAGCAGCCCAAAAATGGGAGGCTTCTCTGGAAACACCATATATTTT.

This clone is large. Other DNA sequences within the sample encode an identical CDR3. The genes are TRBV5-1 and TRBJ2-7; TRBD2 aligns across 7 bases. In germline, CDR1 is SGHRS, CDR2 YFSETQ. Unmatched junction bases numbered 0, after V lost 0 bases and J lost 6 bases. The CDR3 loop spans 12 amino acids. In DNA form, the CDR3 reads TGCGCCAGCAGCTTGGCGGGAGGCGAGCAGTACTTC. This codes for CASSLAGGEQYF.

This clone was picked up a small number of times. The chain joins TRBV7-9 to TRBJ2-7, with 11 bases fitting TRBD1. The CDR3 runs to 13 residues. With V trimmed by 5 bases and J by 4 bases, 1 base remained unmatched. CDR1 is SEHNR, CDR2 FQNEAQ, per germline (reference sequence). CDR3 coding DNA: TGTGCCAGCAGCGGGACAGGGGGTTACGAGCAGTACTTC. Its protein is CASSGTGGYEQYF.